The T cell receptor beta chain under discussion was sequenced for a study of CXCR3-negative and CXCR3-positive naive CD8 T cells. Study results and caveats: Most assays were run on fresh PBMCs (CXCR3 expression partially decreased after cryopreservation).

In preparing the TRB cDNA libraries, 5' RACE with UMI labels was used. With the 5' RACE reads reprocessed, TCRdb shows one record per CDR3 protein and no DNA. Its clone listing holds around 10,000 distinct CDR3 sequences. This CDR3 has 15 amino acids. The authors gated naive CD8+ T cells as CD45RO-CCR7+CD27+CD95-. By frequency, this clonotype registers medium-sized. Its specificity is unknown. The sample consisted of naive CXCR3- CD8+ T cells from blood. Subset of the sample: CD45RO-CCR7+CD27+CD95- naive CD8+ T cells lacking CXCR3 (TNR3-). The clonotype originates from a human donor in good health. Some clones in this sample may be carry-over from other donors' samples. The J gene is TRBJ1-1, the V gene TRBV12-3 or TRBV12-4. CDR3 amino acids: CASSPSQHMYTEAFF.